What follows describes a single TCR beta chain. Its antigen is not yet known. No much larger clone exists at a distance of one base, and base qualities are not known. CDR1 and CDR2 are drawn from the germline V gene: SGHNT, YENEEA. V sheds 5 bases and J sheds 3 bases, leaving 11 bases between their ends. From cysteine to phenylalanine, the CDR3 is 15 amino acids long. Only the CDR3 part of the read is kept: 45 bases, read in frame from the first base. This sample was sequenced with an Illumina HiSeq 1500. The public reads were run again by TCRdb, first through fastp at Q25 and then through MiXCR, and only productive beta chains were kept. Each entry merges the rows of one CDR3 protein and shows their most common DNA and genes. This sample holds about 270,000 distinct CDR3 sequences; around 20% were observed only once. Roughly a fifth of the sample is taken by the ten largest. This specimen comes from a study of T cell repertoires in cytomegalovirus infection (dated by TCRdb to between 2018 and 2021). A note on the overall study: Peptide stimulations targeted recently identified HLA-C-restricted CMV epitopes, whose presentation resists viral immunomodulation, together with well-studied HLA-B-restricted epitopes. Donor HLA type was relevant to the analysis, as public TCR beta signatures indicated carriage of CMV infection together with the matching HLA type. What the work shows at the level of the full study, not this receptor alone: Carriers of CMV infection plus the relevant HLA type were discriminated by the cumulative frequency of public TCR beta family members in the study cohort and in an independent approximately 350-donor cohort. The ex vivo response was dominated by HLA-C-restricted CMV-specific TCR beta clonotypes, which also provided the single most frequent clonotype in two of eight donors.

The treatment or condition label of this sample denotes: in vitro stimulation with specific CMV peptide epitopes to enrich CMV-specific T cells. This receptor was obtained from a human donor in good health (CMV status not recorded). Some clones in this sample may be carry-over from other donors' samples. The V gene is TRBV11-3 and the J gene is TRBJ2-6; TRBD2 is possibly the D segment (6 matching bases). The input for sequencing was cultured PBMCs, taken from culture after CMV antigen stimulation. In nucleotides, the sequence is TGTGCCAGCAGCCCCGGAGGGATTGGGGCCAACGTCCTGACTTTC. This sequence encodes CASSPGGIGANVLTF.